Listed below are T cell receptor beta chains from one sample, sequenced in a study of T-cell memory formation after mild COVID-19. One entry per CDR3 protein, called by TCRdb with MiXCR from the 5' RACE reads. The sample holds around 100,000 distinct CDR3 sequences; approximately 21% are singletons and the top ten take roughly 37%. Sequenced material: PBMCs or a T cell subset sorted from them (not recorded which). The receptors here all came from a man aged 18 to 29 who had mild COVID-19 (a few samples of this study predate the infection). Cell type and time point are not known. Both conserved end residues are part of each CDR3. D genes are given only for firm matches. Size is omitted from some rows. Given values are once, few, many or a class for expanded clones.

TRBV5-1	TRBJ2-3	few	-	TGCGCCAGCAGCTTGGAGAGGACAACTAGCACAGATACGCAGTATTTT	CASSLERTTSTDTQYF
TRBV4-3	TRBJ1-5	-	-	TGCGCCAGCAGCCAAGATCGTTCAGGGGCTCCTTATCAGCCCCAGCATTTT	CASSQDRSGAPYQPQHF
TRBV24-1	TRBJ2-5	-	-	TGTGCCACCGCCGACAGAGAGATGGCAAAGACCCAGTACTTC	CATADREMAKTQYF
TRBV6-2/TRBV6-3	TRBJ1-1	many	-	TGTGCCAGCAGCTTCAACCCCCACAGGACTGAAGCTTTCTTT	CASSFNPHRTEAFF
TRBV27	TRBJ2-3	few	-	TGTGCCAGCAGTACCCGGGACAAGAGCACAGATACGCAGTATTTT	CASSTRDKSTDTQYF
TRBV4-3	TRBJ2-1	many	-	TGCGCCAGCAGCCAAGCGGAGACCAATGAGCAGTTCTTC	CASSQAETNEQFF
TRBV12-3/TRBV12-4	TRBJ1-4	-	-	TGTGCCAGCAGGCGGGGACGAGGAAATGAAAAACTGTTTTTT	CASRRGRGNEKLFF
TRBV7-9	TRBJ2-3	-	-	TGTGCCAGCAGCTGGGCTTTCTCGGGGGAGCACACAGATACGCAGTATTTT	CASSWAFSGEHTDTQYF
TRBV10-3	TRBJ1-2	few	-	TGTGCCATCAGTGAGTCGGCGGGAGGAGATGGCTACACCTTC	CAISESAGGDGYTF
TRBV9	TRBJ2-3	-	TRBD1	TGTGCCAGCAGCGTCGCCGCGACAGGGGTTGTGGATACGCAGTATTTT	CASSVAATGVVDTQYF
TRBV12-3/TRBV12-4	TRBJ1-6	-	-	TGTGCCAGCACCAAGAGCTCCTATAATTCACCCCTCCACTTT	CASTKSSYNSPLHF
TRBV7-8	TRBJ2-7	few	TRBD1	TGTGCCAGCAGCTTGGGACAGTGGAGCTCCTACGAGCAGTACTTC	CASSLGQWSSYEQYF
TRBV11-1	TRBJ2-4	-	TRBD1	TGTGCCAGCAGCGATATGACCGGGACAGGGGCATACTTC	CASSDMTGTGAYF
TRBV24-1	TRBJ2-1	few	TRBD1	TGTGCCACCAGGCAGGGACAGGGGACCTATGAGCAGTTCTTC	CATRQGQGTYEQFF
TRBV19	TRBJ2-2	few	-	TGTGCCGGTGAGGACAGGAACACCGGGGAGCTGTTTTTT	CAGEDRNTGELFF
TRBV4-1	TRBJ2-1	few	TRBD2	TGCGCCAGCAGGGGACTAGCGGGGGTGAATGAGCAGTTCTTC	CASRGLAGVNEQFF
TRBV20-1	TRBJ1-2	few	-	TGCAGTGCTGGCCCGGGACTGCTCAACTATGGCTACACCTTC	CSAGPGLLNYGYTF
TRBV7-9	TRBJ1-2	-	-	TGTGCCAGCAGCTTAGAGTGGAATGGGGATGGCTACACCTTC	CASSLEWNGDGYTF
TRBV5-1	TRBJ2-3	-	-	TGCGCCAGCAGCTTGGCAGGGCCGTTGGCAGATACGCAGTATTTT	CASSLAGPLADTQYF
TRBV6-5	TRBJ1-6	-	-	TGTGCCAGCGCTAGCGGGACCTATAATTCTCCCCTCCACTTT	CASASGTYNSPLHF
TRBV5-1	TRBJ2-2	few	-	TGCGCCAGCAGCTTGGTACCGGGGGCGCGGGGGGAGCTGTTTTTT	CASSLVPGARGELFF
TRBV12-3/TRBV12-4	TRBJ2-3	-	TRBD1	TGTGCCAGCACCTCCCCCGGGACAGGGGAAGGAGATACGCAGTATTTT	CASTSPGTGEGDTQYF
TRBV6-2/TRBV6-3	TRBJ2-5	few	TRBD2	TGTGCCAGCAGTCCAATCCAAATTAGCGGGGTGGCGGAGACCCAGTACTTC	CASSPIQISGVAETQYF
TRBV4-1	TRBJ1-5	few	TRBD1	TGCGCCAGCAGCCACGGGACAGGGAGGTTTAGCAATCAGCCCCAGCATTTT	CASSHGTGRFSNQPQHF
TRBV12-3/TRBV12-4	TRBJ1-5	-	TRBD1	TGTGCCAGCAGTTTGGACAGGGGGGATCAGCCCCAGCATTTT	CASSLDRGDQPQHF
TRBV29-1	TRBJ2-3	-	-	TGCAGTACGTTAACGTACACAGATACGCAGTATTTT	CSTLTYTDTQYF
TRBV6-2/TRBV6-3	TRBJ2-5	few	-	TGTGCCAGCAGTGGGACGGAAGAGACCCAGTACTTC	CASSGTEETQYF
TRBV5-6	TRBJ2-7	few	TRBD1	TGTGCCAGCAGCTTGGGGACAGGAATCTACGAGCAGTACTTC	CASSLGTGIYEQYF
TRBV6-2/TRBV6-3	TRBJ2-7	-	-	TGTGCCAGCAGTTACCTCTCAGGGGAAACAGACTACGAGCAGTACTTC	CASSYLSGETDYEQYF
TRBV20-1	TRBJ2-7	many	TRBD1	TGCAGTGCTGCCCAAGGGACAGGGGTAACCTACGAGCAGTACTTC	CSAAQGTGVTYEQYF
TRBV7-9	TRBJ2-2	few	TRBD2	TGTGCCAGCAGCATACCACTCCTGGGACTAGCGGGCCCGGGTTGGACCGGGGAGCTGTTTTTT	CASSIPLLGLAGPGWTGELFF
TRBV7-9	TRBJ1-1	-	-	TGTGCCAGCAGTACCTGGGATTTTGAAGCTTTCTTT	CASSTWDFEAFF
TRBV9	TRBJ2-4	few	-	TGTGCCAGCAGCCCCCTTACCGGCATTCAGTACTTC	CASSPLTGIQYF
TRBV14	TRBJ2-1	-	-	TGTGCCAGCAGCCACCTCGACGGAATTAATGAGCAGTTCTTC	CASSHLDGINEQFF